A single sample is the source of the 17 T cell receptor beta chains below, sequenced in a study of blood T cell repertoires in COVID-19. Assay used: immunoSEQ multiplex PCR; TCRdb lists only in-frame clones, some missing. The data show approximately 140,000 clones, 65% to 90% seen once. The sequenced sample was peripheral blood. The receptors derive from an older man with acute or convalescent COVID-19.

The chain links TRBV5-1 to TRBJ2-5; 10 bases map to TRBD1. Unmatched junction bases numbered 13, after V lost 3 bases and J lost 5 bases. The CDR3 length is 17 residues. Per germline, CDR1 SGHRS and CDR2 YFSETQ. CDR3 in DNA: TGCGCCAGCAGCTACCTCGGTGGAGGGACAGGGGAGGAGACCCAGTACTTC. Translating it yields CASSYLGGGTGEETQYF.

The chain employs TRBV6-6 and TRBJ2-2; TRBD2 might be the D (6 bases). This CDR3 comprises 16 residues. In germline, CDR1 is MNHNY, CDR2 SVGAGI (reference sequence). V was shortened by 7 bases and J by 4 bases, with 19 bases between the two germline ends. CDR3 DNA sequence: TGTGCCAGCAACCCCCAGGACTGGGGGGTCACCGGGGAGCTGTTTTTT. Encoded protein: CASNPQDWGVTGELFF.

The chain carries TRBV9 and TRBJ2-5, with 12 bases matching TRBD2. The CDR3 has 15 amino acids. CDR1 and CDR2 (germline): SGDLS, YYNGEE. The J segment lost 5 bases and the V segment lost 0 bases, leaving 2 bases of the junction unmatched. The CDR3 coding sequence is TGTGCCAGCAGCGTAGCTAGCGGGAGGGTTGAGACCCAGTACTTC. Protein: CASSVASGRVETQYF.

This clone showed up just once. CDR3: CASSEILAGGFQETQYF. In DNA, the CDR3 is TGTGCCAGCAGTGAAATTCTGGCGGGAGGGTTCCAAGAGACCCAGTACTTC. This chain joins TRBV2 and TRBJ2-5, with 9 bases that match TRBD2. The ends lost 2 bases at V and 1 base at J; junction bases unmatched: 8. Germline V gene lookup returns CDR1 SNHLY and CDR2 FYNNEI. The CDR3 runs 17 residues.

V is TRBV7-8 and J is TRBJ2-7; D might be TRBD1 (6 bases). The V end was cut by 4 bases, the J end by 6 bases, with 16 bases between. This CDR3 spans 14 amino acids. CDR1 SGHVS and CDR2 FQNEAQ come from the germline V gene. CDR3 nucleotides: TGTGCCAGCAGCTCCCGACAGGTCGGGGTCGAGCAGTACTTC. The encoded protein is CASSSRQVGVEQYF.

V and J are TRBV2 and TRBJ2-3, with D maybe TRBD2 (5 bases). V lost 8 bases and J lost 3, with 12 bases in between. CDR1 and CDR2 from the germline V gene are SNHLY and FYNNEI. The CDR3 is 13 amino acids. The CDR3 DNA sequence: TGTGCCAGCGACTACTCTTCTACAGATACGCAGTATTTT. Protein product: CASDYSSTDTQYF. Filled out from reference TRBV2 and TRBJ2-3, the complete variable domain reads EPEVTQTPSHQVTQMGQEVILRCVPISNHLYFYWYRQILGQKVEFLVSFYNNEISEKSEIFDDQFSVERPDGSNFTLKIRSTKLEDSAMYFCASDYSSTDTQYFGPGTRLTVL.

The chain carries TRBV27 and TRBJ2-7; a possible D gene is TRBD1 (5 bases). Germline CDR1 is MNHEY and CDR2 is SMNVEV (reference sequence). Trimming left V 2 bases short and J 4 bases short, with 6 bases between. CDR3 length equals 12 residues. The CDR3 spells CASSLTGYEQYF. The CDR3 DNA is TGTGCCAGCAGTTTAACAGGATACGAGCAGTACTTC.

This chain connects TRBV6-6 to TRBJ2-7; 7 bases align to TRBD2. V shed 2 bases and J 2 bases; nucleotides not matched to a gene: 6. CDR1 and CDR2 from the germline V gene are MNHNY and SVGAGI (reference sequence). This CDR3 is 15 amino acids long. CDR3 coding DNA: TGTGCCAGCAGTTACATGGTGGGAGGGGCCTACGAGCAGTACTTC. This encodes CASSYMVGGAYEQYF.

This clone was counted between two and nine times. V gene TRBV4-2 combines with J gene TRBJ1-2, with TRBD1 matching over 9 bases. The germline V gene has CDR1 LGHNA and CDR2 YNFKEQ. CDR3 length: 15 amino acids. V shed 7 bases, J shed 0 bases, and the junction held 6 bases outside the gene matches. Here the CDR3 reads CASTRDRDANYGYTF. DNA of the CDR3: TGTGCCAGCACCCGGGACAGGGATGCTAACTATGGCTACACCTTC.

This rearrangement joins TRBV6-5 to TRBJ1-1; 7 bases map to TRBD1. The CDR3 contains 12 residues. J gave up 1 base and V 9 bases, and 2 bases lay outside the gene matches. The germline gives CDR1 MNHEY, CDR2 SVGAGI. As DNA, the CDR3 is TGTGCCAGTCGACAGGGGAACACTGAAGCTTTCTTT. It encodes CASRQGNTEAFF.

This chain uses TRBV5-1 with TRBJ2-1; the D is unclear. The V end lost 5 bases, the J end lost 0 bases, and 12 bases lay between the germline ends. Germline V gene lookup returns CDR1 SGHRS and CDR2 YFSETQ. The CDR3 runs 15 residues. Written as DNA, the CDR3 is TGCGCCAGCAGGACTGCCTCAATCTCCTACAATGAGCAGTTCTTC. This encodes CASRTASISYNEQFF.

The chain joins TRBV7-2 to TRBJ2-1; 7 bases map to TRBD1. Trimming at V came to 5 bases and at J to 1 base, leaving 5 bases not matched to a gene. This CDR3 contains 15 residues. In germline, CDR1 is SGHTA, CDR2 FQGNSA. CDR3 DNA: TGTGCCAGCAGCCCCGTGACAGGGTCCTACAATGAGCAGTTCTTC. This gives the protein CASSPVTGSYNEQFF.

The J gene is TRBJ1-2, the V gene TRBV2; D perhaps matches TRBD1 (6 bases). CDR3 length: 15 amino acids. Germline V CDR1 and CDR2: SNHLY, FYNNEI. V lost 0 bases and J 4 bases, leaving 12 bases between the germline ends. The CDR3 DNA reads as TGTGCCAGCAGTGAAGCTCCGGACAGACTCTATGGCTACACCTTC. Amino acid sequence: CASSEAPDRLYGYTF.

The chain carries TRBV7-8 and TRBJ2-5; 10 bases are shared with TRBD2. V was pared by 1 base and J by 4 bases, with 6 bases of the junction left unmatched. Germline assignment: CDR1 SGHVS and CDR2 FQNEAQ. This CDR3 has 16 residues. CDR3 coding DNA: TGTGCCAGCAGCTTAGGTGCTAGCGGGAGTATAGAGACCCAGTACTTC. Translated: CASSLGASGSIETQYF.

The V and J genes are TRBV6-2 or TRBV6-3 and TRBJ2-7; 12 bases fit TRBD2. V was pared by 3 bases and J by 9 bases, with 6 bases of the junction left unmatched. Germline V gives CDR1 MNHEY, CDR2 SVGEGT. This CDR3 is built from 14 residues. In nucleotides, the CDR3 is TGTGCCAGCAGTTATGGACTAGCGGGATTAGGGCAGTACTTC. Translation: CASSYGLAGLGQYF.

The chain joins TRBV25-1 to TRBJ2-3; 9 bases fit TRBD1. CDR3 length: 15 residues. After removal of 6 bases from V and 4 bases from J, the junction contained 8 bases not matched to a gene. CDR1 is MGHDK, CDR2 SYGVNS, per germline. In DNA form, the CDR3 reads TGTGCCAGCAGGCCCTTCACAGGGGGCCCAGATACGCAGTATTTT. Protein product: CASRPFTGGPDTQYF.

In this sample, this clone turned up a few times. V usage is TRBV9 and J usage is TRBJ1-1; 9 bases are a match to TRBD1. Germline trimming cut 3 bases from V and 1 base from J; bases unmatched to any gene: 1. Germline CDR1 reads SGDLS; CDR2 reads YYNGEE. This CDR3 is built from 14 residues. CDR3 residues: CASSEGQGNTEAFF. In DNA, the CDR3 is TGTGCCAGCAGCGAGGGACAGGGGAACACTGAAGCTTTCTTT.